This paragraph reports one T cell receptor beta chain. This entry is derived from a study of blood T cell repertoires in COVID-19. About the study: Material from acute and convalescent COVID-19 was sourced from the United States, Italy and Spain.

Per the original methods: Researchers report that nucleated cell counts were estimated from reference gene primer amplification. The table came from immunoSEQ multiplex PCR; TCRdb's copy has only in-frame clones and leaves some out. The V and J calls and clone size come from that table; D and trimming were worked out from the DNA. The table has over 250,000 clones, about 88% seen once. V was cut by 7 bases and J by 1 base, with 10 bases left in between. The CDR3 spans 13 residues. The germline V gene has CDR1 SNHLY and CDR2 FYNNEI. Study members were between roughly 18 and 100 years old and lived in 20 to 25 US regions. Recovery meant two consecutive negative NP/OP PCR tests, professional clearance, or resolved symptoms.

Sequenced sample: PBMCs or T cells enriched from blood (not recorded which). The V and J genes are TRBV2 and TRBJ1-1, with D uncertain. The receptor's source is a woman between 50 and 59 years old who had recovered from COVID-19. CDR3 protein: CASTPRQNTEAFF. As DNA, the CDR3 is TGTGCCAGCACTCCAAGACAGAACACTGAAGCTTTCTTT.